The T cell receptor beta chain described here comes from a study of CD8+CD57+ T cells in acquired aplastic anemia. The template used for profiling TCR beta VDJ and CDR3 was genomic DNA. TCRdb re-called the reads through MiXCR, storing one row per CDR3 protein. The sample yields 200,000 to 250,000 distinct CDR3 sequences, roughly 33% seen once. Germline V gene data show CDR1 as DFQATT and CDR2 as SNEGSKA (reference sequence). The CDR3 has 13 residues. Trimming cost V 6 bases and J 9 bases; bases outside gene matches: 11. This clonotype was counted only a few times. A much larger clone is a single base away; this may be a read error.

This rearrangement joins TRBV20-1 to TRBJ2-1; 7 bases align to TRBD1. This clonotype was obtained from a human donor in good health, serving as a control. The sample taken for sequencing was sorted CD4+, CD8+, or CD8+CD57+ T cells (not recorded which) from PBMCs. CDR3 residues: CSAKTGTPSEQFF. The CDR3 DNA reads as TGCAGTGCCAAGACAGGGACCCCCAGTGAGCAGTTCTTC.